The 4 T cell receptor beta chains given below trace back to one sample, sequenced in a study of T cells in Graves' hyperthyroidism and ophthalmopathy (dated 2019 in TCRdb). Library creation used multiplex PCR. This sample was sequenced with an Illumina HiSeq 2000. Amplification of TCR beta CDR3 regions was carried out from RNA transcripts. The first round of RT-PCR for the TCR CDR3 was performed with the HTBI primer set and the Qiagen OneStep RT-PCR kit. TCRdb took the public reads, trimmed them with fastp at Q25, ran MiXCR for clone calling and kept in-frame beta chains. Rows merge per CDR3 protein into single entries with the most common DNA and genes. For this sample there are some 690,000 distinct CDR3 sequences; roughly a sixth appear just once. The leading ten clones occupy roughly a sixth of the sample. The sample was blood. The receptors here all came from a man aged 50-60 years with Graves' hyperthyroidism.

The CDR3 DNA sequence: TGTGCCAGCAGCAAAAGGACAGGGGGCCGTAAATATGGCTACACCTTC. The encoded protein is CASSKRTGGRKYGYTF. The V gene is TRBV7-8, the J gene TRBJ1-2, with TRBD1 identical over 11 bases. The trim removed 5 bases at V and 5 bases at J, leaving 10 bases unmatched. This CDR3 is 16 amino acids long. CDR1 SGHVS and CDR2 FQNEAQ come from the germline V gene.

The gene calls are TRBV30 and TRBJ2-1, with D possibly being TRBD1 (5 bases). The CDR3 is 15 residues long. The germline V gene has CDR1 GTSNPN and CDR2 SVGIG (reference sequence). With 4 bases removed from V and 3 bases from J, the gap between germline ends came to 16 bases. In nucleotides, the CDR3 is TGTGCCTGGACTCAGGGCCCAACCTTCTACAATGAGCAGTTCTTC. This translates into CAWTQGPTFYNEQFF.

This clonotype was found many times. This CDR3 is CAISEGGDRTGANYEQYF. The CDR3 nucleotides are TGTGCCATCAGTGAGGGCGGAGACCGAACAGGGGCGAACTACGAGCAGTACTTC. The genes are TRBV10-3 and TRBJ2-7; 7 bases match TRBD1. Germline CDR1 is ENHRY and CDR2 is SYGVKD. V dropped 2 bases and J dropped 3; count of bases not matched to a gene: 16. The CDR3 totals 18 residues.

This clonotype was detected a few times. The junction does not match germline at one end; this may be a read error. CDR3 amino acids: CASSYSIVWTDTYGQYF. Here the CDR3 DNA reads TGTGCCAGCAGTTACTCAATAGTCTGGACGGACACCTACGGGCAGTACTTC. V usage is TRBV6-2 or TRBV6-3 and J usage is TRBJ2-7; the D gene is possibly TRBD1 (5 bases). Germline values: CDR1 MNHEY, CDR2 SVGEGT. CDR3 length: 17 residues.